This record concerns one T cell receptor beta chain sequence. The sample is drawn from a study of shared T cell receptors in the human thymus. Germline assignment: CDR1 LGHNA and CDR2 YSLEER. This CDR3 spans 15 amino acids. The germline V and J ends were trimmed by 0 bases and 2 bases, with 10 bases remaining between them. The table came from immunoSEQ multiplex PCR; TCRdb's copy has only in-frame clones and leaves some out. The table shows hundreds of thousands of clones, with around 87% occurring only once. The data also belong to a second study, concerning human thymus T cells. That work adds: The thymus tissue came from resections taken during corrective heart surgery. Usage of V and J genes appeared biased in thymic and blood repertoires. Related research described thymic repertoires that were highly overlapping among unrelated individuals.

The V gene is TRBV4-3, the J gene TRBJ1-2; D is undetermined. The sequence came from a boy in the first two years of life with a congenital heart defect. The sample comprised thymocytes. The DNA for the CDR3 is TGCGCCAGCAGCCAAGAGAGCCCCCCCAACTATGGCTACACCTTC. As protein: CASSQESPPNYGYTF.